The clone carrying this TCR beta chain was seen a handful of times. Its antigen remains unidentified. Using its own MiXCR run on the RT-PCR reads, TCRdb lists one record per CDR3 protein. The sample holds about 830,000 distinct CDR3 sequences, less than 20% seen once. The data were obtained in a study of response to subunit inactivated influenza vaccine. Findings and limits, study-wide: T cells newly recruited by each seasonal influenza vaccination are few, the authors suggested.

Germline trimming cut 2 bases from V and 2 bases from J; bases unmatched to any gene: 6. The CDR3 loop spans 15 amino acids. This sequence originates from a man over 45 who received an inactivated influenza vaccine. The V gene is TRBV12-3 or TRBV12-4, the J gene TRBJ2-7, with 7 bases that match TRBD1. The sample consisted of PBMCs from blood, taken 5 days after vaccination. The chain's CDR3 is CASSLKGASPYEQYF. The CDR3 coding sequence is TGTGCCAGCAGTTTAAAGGGGGCCTCCCCCTACGAGCAGTACTTC.